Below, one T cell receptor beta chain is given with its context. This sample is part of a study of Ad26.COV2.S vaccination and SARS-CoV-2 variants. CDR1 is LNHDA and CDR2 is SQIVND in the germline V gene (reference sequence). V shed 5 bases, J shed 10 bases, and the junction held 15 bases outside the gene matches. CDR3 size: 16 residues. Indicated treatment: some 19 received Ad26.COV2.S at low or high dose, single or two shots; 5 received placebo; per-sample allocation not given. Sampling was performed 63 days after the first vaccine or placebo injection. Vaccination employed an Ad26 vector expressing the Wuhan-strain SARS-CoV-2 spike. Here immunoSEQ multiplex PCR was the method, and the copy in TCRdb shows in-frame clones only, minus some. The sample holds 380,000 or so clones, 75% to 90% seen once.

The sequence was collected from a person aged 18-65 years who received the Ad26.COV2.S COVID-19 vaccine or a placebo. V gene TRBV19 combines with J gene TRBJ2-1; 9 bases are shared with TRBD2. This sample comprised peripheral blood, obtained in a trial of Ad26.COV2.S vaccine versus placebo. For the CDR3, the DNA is TGTGCCAGTAGTGCCCTCCTGACTAGCGGCCCCATAGAGCAGTTCTTC. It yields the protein CASSALLTSGPIEQFF.